Sequencing of this T cell receptor beta chain was carried out in a study of control samples from healthy donors and cancer patients. This clone has only one observation. This table comes from immunoSEQ multiplex PCR, and its TCRdb copy is limited to in-frame clones, with some not included. The table has 150,000 to 200,000 clones, just over 90% seen once. Trimming at V came to 4 bases and at J to 2 bases, leaving 4 bases not matched to a gene. The germline gives CDR1 MNHEY, CDR2 SVGAGI. The CDR3 is 14 amino acids. The sequence was collected from a man aged 25-45 years in good health. What was sequenced was blood. The J gene is TRBJ1-2, the V gene TRBV6-5; 7 nucleotides agree with TRBD1. The CDR3 region is CASSLDRSNYGYTF. The CDR3 nucleotides read TGTGCCAGCAGTTTGGACAGGTCCAACTATGGCTACACCTTC.